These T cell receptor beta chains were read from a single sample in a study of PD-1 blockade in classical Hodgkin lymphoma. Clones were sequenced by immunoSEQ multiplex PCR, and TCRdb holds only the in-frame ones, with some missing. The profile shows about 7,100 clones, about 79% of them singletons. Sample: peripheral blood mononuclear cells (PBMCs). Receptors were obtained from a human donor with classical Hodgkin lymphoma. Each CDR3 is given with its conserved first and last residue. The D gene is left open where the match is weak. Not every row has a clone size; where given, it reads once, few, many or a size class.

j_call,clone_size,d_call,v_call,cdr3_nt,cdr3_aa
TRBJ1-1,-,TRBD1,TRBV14,TGTGCCAGCAGCCATATAACAGGGGATTCCCAAGCTTTCTTT,CASSHITGDSQAFF
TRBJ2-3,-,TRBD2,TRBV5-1,TGCGCCAGCGGCTTAAGCGGGACCACAGATACGCAGTATTTT,CASGLSGTTDTQYF
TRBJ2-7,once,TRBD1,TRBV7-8,TGTGCCAGCAGCTTTTACAGGGGTGCCTACGAGCAGTACTTC,CASSFYRGAYEQYF
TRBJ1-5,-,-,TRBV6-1,TGTGCCAGCACCTGGACCAGCAATCAGCCCCAGCATTTT,CASTWTSNQPQHF
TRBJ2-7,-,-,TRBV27,TGTGCCAGCAGTTTTAGTCCTACCTACGAGCAGTACTTC,CASSFSPTYEQYF
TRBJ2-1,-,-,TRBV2,TGTGCCAGCAGTGAATACCCCCCGGAACAAACGAAGCAGTTCTTC,CASSEYPPEQTKQFF
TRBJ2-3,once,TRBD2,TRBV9,TGTGCCAGCAGCGCCGGCGGGAGACCCACAGATACGCAGTATTTT,CASSAGGRPTDTQYF
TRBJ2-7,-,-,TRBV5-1,TGCGCCAGCAGCTTAGAGGGGGTGGACGAGCAGTACTTC,CASSLEGVDEQYF
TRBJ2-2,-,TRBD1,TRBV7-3,TGTGCCAGCAGCCCATGGGGACAGGGGAACACCGGGGAGCTGTTTTTT,CASSPWGQGNTGELFF
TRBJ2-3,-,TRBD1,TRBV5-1,TGCGCCAGCAGCTTGAGACAGGGGGCAATAGATACGCAGTATTTT,CASSLRQGAIDTQYF
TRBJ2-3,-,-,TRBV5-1,TGCGCCAGCAGACCGGACAGAGGGGCAGATACGCAGTATTTT,CASRPDRGADTQYF
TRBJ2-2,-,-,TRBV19,TGTGCCACCTCGGGGGCAAATCCCCCGAACACCGGGGAGCTGTTTTTT,CATSGANPPNTGELFF
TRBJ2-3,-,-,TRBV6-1,TGTGCCAGCAGTGAAGAAGCGGAACACACAGATACGCAGTATTTT,CASSEEAEHTDTQYF
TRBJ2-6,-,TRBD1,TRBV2,TGTGCCAGCAGTGAATTACAGGGGTTTTTCTCTGGGGCCAACGTCCTGACTTTC,CASSELQGFFSGANVLTF
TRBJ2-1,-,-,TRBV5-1,TGCGCCAGCAGCTGGGGCGGGCACAATGAGCAGTTCTTC,CASSWGGHNEQFF
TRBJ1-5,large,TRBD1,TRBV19,TGTGCCAGTAGTATAGGGACAGGGACAGGACAGCCCCAGCATTTT,CASSIGTGTGQPQHF
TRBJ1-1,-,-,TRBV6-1,TGTGCCAGCAGTCTGGGGGGGGCCTCGAACACTGAAGCTTTCTTT,CASSLGGASNTEAFF
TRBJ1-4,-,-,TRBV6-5,TGTGCCAGCAGCTATGCCGGGAATTCAAATGAAAAACTGTTTTTT,CASSYAGNSNEKLFF
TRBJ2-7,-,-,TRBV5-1,TGCGCCAGCAGCTTGGCAGGGTCTCTCGGCGACGAGCAGTACTTC,CASSLAGSLGDEQYF
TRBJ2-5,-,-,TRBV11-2,TGTGCCAGCAGCTTAGGGGGGAAGGAGACCCAGTACTTC,CASSLGGKETQYF
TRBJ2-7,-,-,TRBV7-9,TGTGCCAGCAGCCAACCGGGGTGGAGCGGCTACGAGCAGTACTTC,CASSQPGWSGYEQYF
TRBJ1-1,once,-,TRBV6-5,TGTGCCAGCAGTAAACAGGGAAACACTGAAGCTTTCTTT,CASSKQGNTEAFF
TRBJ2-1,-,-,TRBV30,TGTGCCTGGCACCCCAGGGGCCGCGCCGGGAATGAGCAGTTCTTC,CAWHPRGRAGNEQFF
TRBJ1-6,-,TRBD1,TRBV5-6,TGTGCCAGCAGCACCGGACAGGGGAGTTCTTCACCCCTCCACTTT,CASSTGQGSSSPLHF
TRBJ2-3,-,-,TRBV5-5,TGTGCCAGCAGCTACACTTCAGATACGCAGTATTTT,CASSYTSDTQYF
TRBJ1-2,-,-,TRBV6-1,TGTGCCAGCAGTGAAGGTGCAGGGGAGATGAACTATGGCTACACCTTC,CASSEGAGEMNYGYTF
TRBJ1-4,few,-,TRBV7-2,TGTGCCAGCAGCGAAAGGTCGGGGAATAATGAAAAACTGTTTTTT,CASSERSGNNEKLFF
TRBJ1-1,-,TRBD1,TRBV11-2,TGTGCCAGCAGCTTTTTACAGGGGGCGGGAAACACTGAAGCTTTCTTT,CASSFLQGAGNTEAFF
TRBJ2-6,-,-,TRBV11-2,TGTGCCAGCAGCTTAGTCAGGGGGGCCAACGTCCTGACTTTC,CASSLVRGANVLTF
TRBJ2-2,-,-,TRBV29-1,TGCAGCGTTGGAAACACCGGGGAGCTGTTTTTT,CSVGNTGELFF
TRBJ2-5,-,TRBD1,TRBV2,TGTGCCAGCAGTGGGACAGGGGAGACCCAGTACTTC,CASSGTGETQYF
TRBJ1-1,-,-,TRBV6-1,TGTGCCAGCAGCGAGGGGGGACACTCGAACACTGAAGCTTTCTTT,CASSEGGHSNTEAFF
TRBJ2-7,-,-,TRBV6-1,TGTGCCAGCACAGGGTCCTGGGAGCAGTACTTC,CASTGSWEQYF
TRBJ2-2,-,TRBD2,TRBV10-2,TGCGCCAGCAGTGAGACGCGACTAGCGGGAGCGGACACCGGGGAGCTGTTTTTT,CASSETRLAGADTGELFF
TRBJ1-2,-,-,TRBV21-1,TGTGCCAGCAGCAATCCGAATACAGGGGGCGACGAAGGGCGAGGCTACACCTTC,CASSNPNTGGDEGRGYTF
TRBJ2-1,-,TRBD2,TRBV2,TGTGCCAGCAGTTTACTAGCGGGAGGGAACAATGAGCAGTTCTTC,CASSLLAGGNNEQFF
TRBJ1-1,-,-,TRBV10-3,TGTGCCATCAGTGACAAGTCCAGGACGAACACTGAAGCTTTCTTT,CAISDKSRTNTEAFF
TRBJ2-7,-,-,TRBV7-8,TGTGCCAGCAGCACCCAGAACTCCTACGAGCAGTACTTC,CASSTQNSYEQYF
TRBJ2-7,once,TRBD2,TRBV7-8,TGTGCCAGCAGCCCCTCGGGGGGAGGGCTACGGCAGTACTTC,CASSPSGGGLRQYF
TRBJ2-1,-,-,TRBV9,TGTGCCAGCAGCGCAATAAACAGGGTCCCCTACAATGAGCAGTTCTTC,CASSAINRVPYNEQFF
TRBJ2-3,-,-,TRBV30,TGTGCCTGGAGTGGGGCAGATACGCAGTATTTT,CAWSGADTQYF
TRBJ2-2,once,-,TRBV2,TGTGCCAGCTTCCCTATGAGCCAGGTGGAAGTAGGGGAGCTGTTTTTT,CASFPMSQVEVGELFF
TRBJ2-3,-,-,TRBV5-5,TGTGCCAGCAGCTCGCTAGGCGGCCCGAGGGCAGATACGCAGTATTTT,CASSSLGGPRADTQYF
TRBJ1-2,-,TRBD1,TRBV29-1,TGCAGCGTATTCGACAGGGATAGCAACTATGGCTACACCTTC,CSVFDRDSNYGYTF
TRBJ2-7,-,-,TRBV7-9,TGTGCCAGCAGCCGCTCCGGGCTTAAGTTGGACGAGCAGTACTTC,CASSRSGLKLDEQYF
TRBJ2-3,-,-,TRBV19,TGTGCCAGTAGGACCCTTGGCGGTGGAGCGACAGATACGCAGTATTTT,CASRTLGGGATDTQYF
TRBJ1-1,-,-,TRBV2,TGTGCCAGCAAATCGACCTTCGGGGGGGGATACAACACTGAAGCTTTCTTT,CASKSTFGGGYNTEAFF
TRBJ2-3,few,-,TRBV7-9,TGTGCCAGCAGCTTACAAGGGGGGTCAGATACGCAGTATTTT,CASSLQGGSDTQYF
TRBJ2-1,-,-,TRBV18,TGTGCCAGCTCACCAGACTCCTACAATGAGCAGTTCTTC,CASSPDSYNEQFF
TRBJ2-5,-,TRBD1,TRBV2,TGTGCCAGCAGTGAAGACAGGGGCAGGGAGGAGACCCAGTACTTC,CASSEDRGREETQYF
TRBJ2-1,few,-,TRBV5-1,TGCGCCAGCAGCTTTATTCCGGGACTTAGGGATGAGCAGTTCTTC,CASSFIPGLRDEQFF